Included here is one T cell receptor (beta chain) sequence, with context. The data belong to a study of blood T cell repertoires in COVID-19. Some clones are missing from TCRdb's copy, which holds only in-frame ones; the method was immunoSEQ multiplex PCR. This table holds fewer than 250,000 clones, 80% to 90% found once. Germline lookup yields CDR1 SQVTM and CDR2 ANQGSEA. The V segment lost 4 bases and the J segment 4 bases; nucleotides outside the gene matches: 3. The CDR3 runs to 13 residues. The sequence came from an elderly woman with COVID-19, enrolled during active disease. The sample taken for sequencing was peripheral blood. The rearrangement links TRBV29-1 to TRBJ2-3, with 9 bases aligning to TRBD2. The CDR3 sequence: CSVGASGADTQYF. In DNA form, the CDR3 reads TGCAGCGTTGGGGCTAGCGGGGCAGATACGCAGTATTTT.